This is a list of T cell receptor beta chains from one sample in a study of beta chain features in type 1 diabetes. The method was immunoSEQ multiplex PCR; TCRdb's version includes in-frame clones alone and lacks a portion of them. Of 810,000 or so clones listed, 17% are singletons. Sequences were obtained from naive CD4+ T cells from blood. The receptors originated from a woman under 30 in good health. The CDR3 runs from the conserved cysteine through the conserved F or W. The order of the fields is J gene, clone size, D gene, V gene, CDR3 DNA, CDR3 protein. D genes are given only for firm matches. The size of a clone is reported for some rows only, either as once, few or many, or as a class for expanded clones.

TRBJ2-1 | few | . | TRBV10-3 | TGTGCCAGCACCTCAGGTGGAGGGAAGTATAATGAGCAGTTCTTC | CASTSGGGKYNEQFF
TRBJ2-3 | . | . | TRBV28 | TGTGCCAGCAGCTCCCTGAGGGCCACAGATACGCAGTATTTT | CASSSLRATDTQYF
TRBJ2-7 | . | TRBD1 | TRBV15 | TGTGCCACCAGCAGAGACTCGGGACAGTTACACGAGCAGTACTTC | CATSRDSGQLHEQYF
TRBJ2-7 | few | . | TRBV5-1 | TGCGCCAGCAGCTTGGTTGTTTCCGCGGCGCAGGACGAGCAGTACTTC | CASSLVVSAAQDEQYF
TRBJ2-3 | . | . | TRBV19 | TGTGCCAGTAGTATAGATCTGAGCTACGGCACAGATACGCAGTATTTT | CASSIDLSYGTDTQYF
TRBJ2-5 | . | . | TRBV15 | TGTGCCACCAGCAGAGATTTGGCAGGAGAGACCCAGTACTTC | CATSRDLAGETQYF
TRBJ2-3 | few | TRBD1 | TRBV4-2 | TGTGCCAGCAGCCAAGGATCCGGGACAGAGAGCACAGATACGCAGTATTTT | CASSQGSGTESTDTQYF
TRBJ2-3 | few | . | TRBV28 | TGTGCCAGCCGCTTGGCCCCCGCAGATACGCAGTATTTT | CASRLAPADTQYF
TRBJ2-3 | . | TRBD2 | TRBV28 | TGTGCCAGCACGGTCGGGGGGAGCGCAGATACGCAGTATTTT | CASTVGGSADTQYF
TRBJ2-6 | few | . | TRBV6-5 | TGTGCCAGCAGACGAGCTGGGGCCAACGTCCTGACTTTC | CASRRAGANVLTF
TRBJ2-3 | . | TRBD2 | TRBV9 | TGTGCCAGCAGCGTAGGTATCTTGGCGGGAGGTGCAGATACGCAGTATTTT | CASSVGILAGGADTQYF
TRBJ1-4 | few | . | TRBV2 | TGTGCCAGCAGCTCAGAGGGTGAAAAACTGTTTTTT | CASSSEGEKLFF
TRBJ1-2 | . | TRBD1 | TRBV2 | TGTGCCAGCAGTGCCGGGACAGCCAACTATGGCTACACCTTC | CASSAGTANYGYTF
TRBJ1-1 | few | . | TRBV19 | TGTGCCAGTAGAATAAGAACTGGGAACACTGAAGCTTTCTTT | CASRIRTGNTEAFF
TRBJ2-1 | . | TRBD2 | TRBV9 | TGTGCCAGCAGCGCCGGACTAGCGGGAGGGCAGGGGAATGAGCAGTTCTTC | CASSAGLAGGQGNEQFF
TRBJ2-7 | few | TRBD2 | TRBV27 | TGTGCCAGCAGGAGGAGACTAGCGGATTCCTACGAGCAGTACTTC | CASRRRLADSYEQYF
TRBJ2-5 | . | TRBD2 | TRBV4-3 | TGCGCCAGCAGCCAGATCGCGGGAGGCCAGGGGGAGACCCAGTACTTC | CASSQIAGGQGETQYF
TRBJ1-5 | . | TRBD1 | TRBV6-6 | TGTGCCAGCAGGACAGGGGGCTATAGCAATCAGCCCCAGCATTTT | CASRTGGYSNQPQHF
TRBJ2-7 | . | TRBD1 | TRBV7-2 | TGTGCCAGCAGCTGGGACAGGTTAGTCGACGAGCAGTACTTC | CASSWDRLVDEQYF
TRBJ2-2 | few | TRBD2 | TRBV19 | TGTGCCACTACCGACCGGGGACTAGCGTATACCGGGGAGCTGTTTTTT | CATTDRGLAYTGELFF
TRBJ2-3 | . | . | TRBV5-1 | TGCGCCAGCAGACAGTACACAGATACGCAGTATTTT | CASRQYTDTQYF
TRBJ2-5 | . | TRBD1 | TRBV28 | TGTGCCAGCAGCTTCGGGACAGGGGGGTTACAAGAGACCCAGTACTTC | CASSFGTGGLQETQYF
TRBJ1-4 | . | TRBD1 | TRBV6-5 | TGCGCGCGGGACAGGGGGGAAAAACTGTTTTTT | CARDRGEKLFF
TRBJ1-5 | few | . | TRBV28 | TGTGCCAGCAGGCCGAGTGATCGCGGGGTGGGCGGTCAGCCCCAGCATTTT | CASRPSDRGVGGQPQHF
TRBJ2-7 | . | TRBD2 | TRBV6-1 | TGTGCCAGCACTTATAGCGGGAGGAGCTCCTACGAGCAGTACTTC | CASTYSGRSSYEQYF
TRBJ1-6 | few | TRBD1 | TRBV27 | TGTGCCAGCAGACCGGGACAGCATAATTCACCCCTCCACTTT | CASRPGQHNSPLHF
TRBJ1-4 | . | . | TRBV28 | TGTGCCAGCAGCTATTCCAGGGAAAAACTGTTTTTT | CASSYSREKLFF
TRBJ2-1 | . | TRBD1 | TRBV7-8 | TGTGCCAGCAGAACCTCCGGGACAGGGTCCTACAATGAGCAGTTCTTC | CASRTSGTGSYNEQFF
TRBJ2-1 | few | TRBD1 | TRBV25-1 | TGTGCCAGCGGGACAGGGTACAATGAGCAGTTCTTC | CASGTGYNEQFF
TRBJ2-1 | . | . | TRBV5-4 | TGTGCCAGCAGCCGGACGGCGACCTACAATGAGCAGTTCTTC | CASSRTATYNEQFF
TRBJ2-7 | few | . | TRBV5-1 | TGCGCCAGCAGATCTTCCGGGACTGTCAACTCCTACGAGCAGTACTTC | CASRSSGTVNSYEQYF
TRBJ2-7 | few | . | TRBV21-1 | . | CASSQPPFGTGSYEQYF
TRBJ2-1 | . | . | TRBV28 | TGTGCCAGCAGTTTGTGGGGGGCGGGAGAACCCAATGAGCAGTTCTTC | CASSLWGAGEPNEQFF
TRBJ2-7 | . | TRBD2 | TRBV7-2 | TGTGCCAGCAGCTTAGTAGCGGGGACCTACGAGCAGTACTTC | CASSLVAGTYEQYF
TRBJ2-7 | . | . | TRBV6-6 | TGTGCCAGCAGTTACTCAGGGCATTCCTACGAGCAGTACTTC | CASSYSGHSYEQYF
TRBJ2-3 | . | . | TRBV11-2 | TGTGCCAGCAGCTTGTCAGATACGCAGTATTTT | CASSLSDTQYF
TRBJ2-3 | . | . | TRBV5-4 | TGTGCCAGCAGCTTGAGCGGAACCGGCACAGATACGCAGTATTTT | CASSLSGTGTDTQYF
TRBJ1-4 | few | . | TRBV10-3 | TGTGCCAGCGGACGGACAGAGGCGGAAAAACTGTTTTTT | CASGRTEAEKLFF
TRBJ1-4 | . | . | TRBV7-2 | TGTGCCAGCAGCTCGACGCAGTCAACTAATGAAAAACTGTTTTTT | CASSSTQSTNEKLFF
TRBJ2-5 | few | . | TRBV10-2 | TGCGCCAGCAGTGAGTCGAGAGGGTCGGGAACAAGGGGACGAAAGACCCAGTACTTC | CASSESRGSGTRGRKTQYF
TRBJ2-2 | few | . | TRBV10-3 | TGTGCCATCAGTAAGACTAGTGGGAACACCGGGGAGCTGTTTTTT | CAISKTSGNTGELFF
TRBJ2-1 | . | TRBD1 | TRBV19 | TGTGCCAGTAGCGAACGACAGGGCATGAATGAGCAGTTCTTC | CASSERQGMNEQFF
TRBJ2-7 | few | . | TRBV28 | TGTGCCAGCAGTTTATTTTATGAGCAGTACTTC | CASSLFYEQYF
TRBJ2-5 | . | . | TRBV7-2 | TGTGCCAGCAGCTTAGGTCGTTCGCGCGGGACCCAGTACTTC | CASSLGRSRGTQYF
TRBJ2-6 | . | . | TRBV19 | TGTGCCAGTAGTCTTGGGGTCTCTGGGGCCAACGTCCTGACTTTC | CASSLGVSGANVLTF
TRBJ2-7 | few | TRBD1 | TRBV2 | TGTGCCAGCAGTGCTCGGACAGGGGAATCCTACGAGCAGTACTTC | CASSARTGESYEQYF
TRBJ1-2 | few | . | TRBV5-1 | TGCGCCAGCAGCTTGGTTTCGGGTGACTATGGCTACACCTTC | CASSLVSGDYGYTF
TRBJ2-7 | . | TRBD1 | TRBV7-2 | TGTGCCAGCAGCTTTACCGGGACAGGGGTTGGTTCCTACGAGCAGTACTTC | CASSFTGTGVGSYEQYF
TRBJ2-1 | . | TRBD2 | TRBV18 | TGTGCCAGCTCACCCCCACCAGGGCGGGAGAGCAATGAGCAGTTCTTC | CASSPPPGRESNEQFF
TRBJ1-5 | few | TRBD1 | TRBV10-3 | TGTGCCATCAGTGGGGGACAGGGAGTGCCCCAGCATTTT | CAISGGQGVPQHF
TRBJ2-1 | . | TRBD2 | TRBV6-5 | TGTGCCAGCAGCCGACTAGCGGGTGACAATGAGCAGTTCTTC | CASSRLAGDNEQFF
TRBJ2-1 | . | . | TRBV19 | TGTGCCAGTAGTATAGCAGGGGTCTGGAATGAGCAGTTCTTC | CASSIAGVWNEQFF
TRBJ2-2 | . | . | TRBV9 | TGTGCCAGCAGCGTAGGAACAGTTAACACCGGGGAGCTGTTTTTT | CASSVGTVNTGELFF
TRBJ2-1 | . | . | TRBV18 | TGTGCCAGCTCACCGTTAGACGGCTACAATGAGCAGTTCTTC | CASSPLDGYNEQFF
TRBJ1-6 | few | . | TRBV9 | TGTGCCAGCAGCGTATCGCGCTCGGATTCACCCCTCCACTTT | CASSVSRSDSPLHF
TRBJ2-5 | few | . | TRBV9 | TGTGCCAGCAGCGCTAGCGCAGGTTTCGGCATGGAGACCCAGTACTTC | CASSASAGFGMETQYF
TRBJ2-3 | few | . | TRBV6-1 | TGTGCCAGCAGCCAAACCTTGGGGACGACAGATACGCAGTATTTT | CASSQTLGTTDTQYF
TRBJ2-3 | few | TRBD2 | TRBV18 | TGTGCCAGCTCACCACTTTCTAGCGGGGCCCTCACAGATACGCAGTATTTT | CASSPLSSGALTDTQYF